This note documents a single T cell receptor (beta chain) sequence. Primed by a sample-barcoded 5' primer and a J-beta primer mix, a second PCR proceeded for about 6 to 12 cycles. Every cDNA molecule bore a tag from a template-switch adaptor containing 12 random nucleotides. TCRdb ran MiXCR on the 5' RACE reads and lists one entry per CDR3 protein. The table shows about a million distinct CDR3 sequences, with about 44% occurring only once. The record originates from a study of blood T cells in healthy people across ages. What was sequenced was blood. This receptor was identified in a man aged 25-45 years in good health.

This chain's CDR3 is CATSDLQARGLNEQFF. Here the CDR3 DNA reads TGTGCCACCAGTGATTTGCAGGCGCGGGGGCTCAATGAGCAGTTCTTC. This rearrangement joins TRBV24-1 to TRBJ2-1; TRBD2 is a possible D gene (7 bases). In germline, CDR1 is KGHDR, CDR2 SFDVKD. The length of the CDR3 is 16 residues. V was shortened by 0 bases and J by 6 bases, with 14 bases between the two germline ends.